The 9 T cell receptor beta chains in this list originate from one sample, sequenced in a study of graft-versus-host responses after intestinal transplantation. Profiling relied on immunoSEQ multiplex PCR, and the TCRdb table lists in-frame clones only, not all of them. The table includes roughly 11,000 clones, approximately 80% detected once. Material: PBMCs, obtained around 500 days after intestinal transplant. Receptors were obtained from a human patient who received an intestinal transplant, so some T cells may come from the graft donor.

CDR3: CASRAGPWGSPLHF. CDR3 sequence (DNA): TGTGCCAGCAGAGCCGGGCCCTGGGGTTCACCCCTCCACTTT. The chain couples TRBV19 to TRBJ1-6, with D unclear. The CDR3 sequence is 14 residues long. The V gene lost 9 bases and the J gene lost 9 bases, with 18 bases spanning the gap. The germline V gene has CDR1 LNHDA and CDR2 SQIVND (reference sequence).

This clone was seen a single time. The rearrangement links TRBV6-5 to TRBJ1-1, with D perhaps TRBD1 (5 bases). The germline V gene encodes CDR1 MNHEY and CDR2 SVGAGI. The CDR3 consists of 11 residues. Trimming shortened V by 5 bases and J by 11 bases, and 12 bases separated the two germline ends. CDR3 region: CASSGTSLAFF. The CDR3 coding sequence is TGTGCCAGCAGTGGGACGAGTTTGGCTTTCTTT.

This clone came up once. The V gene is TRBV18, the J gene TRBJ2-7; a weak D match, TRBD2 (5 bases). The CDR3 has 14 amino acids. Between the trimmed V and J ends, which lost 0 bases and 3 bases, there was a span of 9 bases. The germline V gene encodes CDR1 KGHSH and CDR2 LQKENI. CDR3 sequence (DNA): TGTGCCAGCTCACCACCAGGACTTGTCTACGAGCAGTACTTC. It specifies CASSPPGLVYEQYF.

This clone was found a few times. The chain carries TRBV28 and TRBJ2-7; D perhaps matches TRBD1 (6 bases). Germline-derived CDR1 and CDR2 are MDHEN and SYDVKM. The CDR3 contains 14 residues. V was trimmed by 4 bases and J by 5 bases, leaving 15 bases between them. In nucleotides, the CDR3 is TGTGCCAGCAGTTCTGGCGGACAGTGGCACGAGCAGTACTTC. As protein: CASSSGGQWHEQYF. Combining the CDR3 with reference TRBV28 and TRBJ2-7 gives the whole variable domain DVKVTQSSRYLVKRTGEKVFLECVQDMDHENMFWYRQDPGLGLRLIYFSYDVKMKEKGDIPEGYSVSREKKERFSLILESASTNQTSMYLCASSSGGQWHEQYFGPGTRLTVT.

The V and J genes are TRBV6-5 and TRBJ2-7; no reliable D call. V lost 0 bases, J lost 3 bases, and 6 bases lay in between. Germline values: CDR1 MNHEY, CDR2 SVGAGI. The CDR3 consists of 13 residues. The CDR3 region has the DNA TGTGCCAGCAGTTACTCGAGCCACTACGAGCAGTACTTC. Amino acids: CASSYSSHYEQYF.

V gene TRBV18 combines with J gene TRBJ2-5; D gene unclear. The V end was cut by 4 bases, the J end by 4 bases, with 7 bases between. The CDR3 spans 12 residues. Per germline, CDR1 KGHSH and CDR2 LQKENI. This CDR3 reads CASSLLGETQYF. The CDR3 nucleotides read TGTGCCAGCTCACTATTAGGAGAGACCCAGTACTTC.

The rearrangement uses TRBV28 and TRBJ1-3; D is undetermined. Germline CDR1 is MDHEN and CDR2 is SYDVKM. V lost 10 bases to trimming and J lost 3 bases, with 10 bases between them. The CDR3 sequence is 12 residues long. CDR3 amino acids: CATQWGGNTIYF. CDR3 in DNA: TGTGCCACCCAGTGGGGTGGAAACACCATATATTTT.

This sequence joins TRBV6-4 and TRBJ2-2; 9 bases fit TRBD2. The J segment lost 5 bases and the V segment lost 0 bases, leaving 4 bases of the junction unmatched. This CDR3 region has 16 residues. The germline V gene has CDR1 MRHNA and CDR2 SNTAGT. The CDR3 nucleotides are TGTGCCAGCAGTGACTCGGGAAGCGGGGGGACCGGGGAGCTGTTTTTT. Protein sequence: CASSDSGSGGTGELFF.

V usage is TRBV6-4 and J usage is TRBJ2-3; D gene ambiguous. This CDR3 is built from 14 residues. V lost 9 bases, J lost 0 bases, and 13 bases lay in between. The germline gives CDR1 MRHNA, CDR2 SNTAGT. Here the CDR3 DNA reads TGTGCCAGTTCTCCGGGTCCTAGCACAGATACGCAGTATTTT. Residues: CASSPGPSTDTQYF.